The 21 T cell receptor beta chains presented below share a single source sample, sequenced in a study of CD8 T cells in Susac syndrome. After extraction with the RNeasy kit, roughly 0.45 to 1 ug of the RNA was reverse transcribed using random hexamers. TCRdb itself ran the immunoSEQ multiplex PCR reads through MiXCR, one entry per CDR3 protein. The profile shows about 150,000 distinct CDR3 sequences, approximately 96% of them singletons. Specimen: CD4+ T cells from PBMCs. The receptors were gathered from a human donor with Susac syndrome.

The gene calls are TRBV6-5 and TRBJ1-5; D remains ambiguous. V was cut by 0 bases and J by 6 bases, with 12 bases left in between. CDR3 length equals 15 residues. Germline V gene data show CDR1 as MNHEY and CDR2 as SVGAGI. Written as DNA, the CDR3 is TGTGCCAGCAGTTACTCGAGTAGACAAATTCAGCCCCAGCATTTT. Residues: CASSYSSRQIQPQHF.

The rearrangement joins TRBV29-1 to TRBJ2-1, with 12 bases matching TRBD2. Germline values: CDR1 SQVTM, CDR2 ANQGSEA. J gave up 8 bases and V 5 bases, and 10 bases lay outside the gene matches. CDR3 length: 15 amino acids. CDR3 DNA sequence: TGCAGCGTTCTCCCGCTAGCGGGAGGGAAGGATGAGCAGTTCTTC. Its translation is CSVLPLAGGKDEQFF.

The count of this clonotype is one. V and J are TRBV6-2 or TRBV6-3 and TRBJ1-2, with 9 bases aligning to TRBD1. The germline V gene encodes CDR1 MNHEY and CDR2 SVGEGT. The CDR3 covers 14 residues. The ends lost 2 bases at V and 7 bases at J; junction bases unmatched: 5. The CDR3 sequence: CASSYGTGGGGYTF. DNA of the CDR3: TGTGCCAGCAGTTACGGAACAGGGGGCGGTGGCTACACCTTC.

V usage is TRBV20-1 and J usage is TRBJ2-5, with D possibly being TRBD2 (5 bases). V was cut by 6 bases and J by 2 bases, with 19 bases left in between. The germline CDR1 and CDR2 sequences are DFQATT and SNEGSKA (reference sequence). There are 15 residues in the CDR3. CDR3 sequence reads: CSAKKPRGLQETQYF. CDR3 DNA: TGCAGTGCAAAGAAGCCTCGGGGTTTACAAGAGACCCAGTACTTC.

The genes are TRBV6-1 and TRBJ2-3; no reliable D call. The CDR3 consists of 12 residues. Deletions cut 4 bases from V and 11 bases from J, with 13 bases between. The germline CDR1 and CDR2 sequences are MNHNS and SASEGT. CDR3 region: CASSASGPMQYF. CDR3 coding DNA: TGTGCCAGCAGTGCCTCCGGGCCAATGCAGTATTTT.

This rearrangement joins TRBV20-1 to TRBJ1-6, with 7 bases fitting TRBD1. J was trimmed by 5 bases and V by 2 bases; bases with no gene match: 6. The germline gives CDR1 DFQATT, CDR2 SNEGSKA (reference sequence). This CDR3 has 15 residues. For the CDR3, the DNA is TGCAGTGCTAGACTCCCCGGGACAGATAATTCACCCCTCCACTTT. It specifies CSARLPGTDNSPLHF.

The chain uses TRBV9 and TRBJ1-1; D remains unclear. The V and J ends lost 0 bases and 2 bases respectively, with 8 bases between them. The CDR3 sequence is 14 residues long. Germline V gene data show CDR1 as SGDLS and CDR2 as YYNGEE. CDR3 loop: CASSVEVGNTEAFF. CDR3 DNA sequence: TGTGCCAGCAGCGTAGAGGTAGGCAACACTGAAGCTTTCTTT.

The table lists this clonotype with a count of one. The gene calls are TRBV19 and TRBJ1-4; 7 bases agree with TRBD1. The junction had 10 bases not matched to a gene; V was cut back by 5 bases and J by 7 bases. Germline assignment: CDR1 LNHDA and CDR2 SQIVND (reference sequence). This CDR3 contains 15 residues. CDR3 bases: TGTGCCAGTAGTCCGGGGACAGTTGTCGGTGAAAAACTGTTTTTT. This codes for CASSPGTVVGEKLFF.

The chain joins TRBV20-1 to TRBJ2-7; 9 positions match TRBD1. This CDR3 has 14 amino acids. Germline V gene data show CDR1 as DFQATT and CDR2 as SNEGSKA (reference sequence). With 4 bases clipped from V and 4 bases from J, the junction kept 8 bases outside the gene matches. DNA for the CDR3: TGCAGTGCTATTGGGGGGACAGGGCATTACGAGCAGTACTTC. Translating it yields CSAIGGTGHYEQYF.

V gene TRBV5-4 combines with J gene TRBJ2-7; tentative D call: TRBD1 (6 bases). This CDR3 spans 14 amino acids. Germline CDR1 and CDR2: SGHNT and YYREEE (reference sequence). V lost 3 bases, J lost 2 bases, and 12 bases lay in between. The DNA of the CDR3 is TGTGCCAGCAGCTCCTACAGGGAACCCTACGAGCAGTACTTC. Residues: CASSSYREPYEQYF.

The V and J genes are TRBV10-3 and TRBJ2-5; 7 bases line up with TRBD2. Unmatched junction bases numbered 9, after V lost 0 bases and J lost 5 bases. Germline assignment: CDR1 ENHRY and CDR2 SYGVKD. This CDR3 spans 16 amino acids. In DNA, the CDR3 is TGTGCCATCAGTGAGTCGTCTCGGGGGGTCTACGAGACCCAGTACTTC. Its protein is CAISESSRGVYETQYF.

This sequence joins TRBV11-2 and TRBJ2-1; the match to TRBD2 covers 10 bases. V shed 0 bases and J 8 bases; nucleotides not matched to a gene: 7. Looked up from germline, CDR1 is SGHAT and CDR2 is FQNNGV. CDR3 length: 16 residues. This CDR3 is CASSLDRLAGVHEQFF. In DNA form, the CDR3 reads TGTGCCAGCAGCTTAGATCGTCTAGCGGGAGTGCATGAGCAGTTCTTC.

The chain combines TRBV2 with TRBJ2-2, with D possibly matching TRBD2 (5 bases). The germline V gene has CDR1 SNHLY and CDR2 FYNNEI. The germline V and J ends were trimmed by 6 bases and 3 bases, with 5 bases remaining between them. The CDR3 runs to 12 residues. The CDR3 loop reads CASSGDTGELFF. CDR3 bases: TGTGCCAGCAGCGGGGACACCGGGGAGCTGTTTTTT.

The chain combines TRBV5-4 with TRBJ2-6; D is unresolved. V lost 4 bases to trimming and J lost 0 bases, with 17 bases between them. Germline-derived CDR1 and CDR2 are SGHNT and YYREEE (reference sequence). The CDR3 sequence is 18 residues long. The CDR3 DNA reads TGTGCCAGCAGCCCGGACCCCCCTGGCCTCTCTGGGGCCAACGTCCTGACTTTC. Protein product: CASSPDPPGLSGANVLTF.

The genes are TRBV9 and TRBJ1-6, with a tentative D call TRBD1 (5 bases). V lost 2 bases, J lost 7 bases, and 10 bases lay in between. Germline CDR1 reads SGDLS; CDR2 reads YYNGEE. This CDR3 comprises 14 residues. The CDR3, as DNA: TGTGCCAGCAGCGTGGGGGGAAACAATTCACCCCTCCACTTT. This gives the protein CASSVGGNNSPLHF. The complete variable domain, with remaining parts taken from reference TRBV9 and TRBJ1-6, reads DSGVTQTPKHLITATGQRVTLRCSPRSGDLSVYWYQQSLDQGLQFLIQYYNGEERAKGNILERFSAQQFPDLHSELNLSSLELGDSALYFCASSVGGNNSPLHFGNGTRLTVT.

V usage is TRBV24-1 and J usage is TRBJ1-5; the D is unclear. Germline CDR1 KGHDR, CDR2 SFDVKD. Trimming pared 4 bases from V and 5 bases from J, leaving 5 bases between. The CDR3 is 12 residues long. CDR3 sequence: CATSDPHQPQHF. The CDR3 DNA sequence: TGTGCCACCAGTGACCCCCATCAGCCCCAGCATTTT.

The V call is TRBV29-1, the J call TRBJ2-5; 12 bases agree with TRBD2. Germline V gives CDR1 SQVTM, CDR2 ANQGSEA. This CDR3 is built from 16 residues. V gave up 0 bases and J gave up 7 bases; unmatched junction bases: 9. CDR3 residues: CSVEDLTSGGPGTQYF. The CDR3, as DNA: TGCAGCGTTGAAGATCTTACTAGCGGGGGGCCTGGGACCCAGTACTTC.

The rearrangement links TRBV29-1 to TRBJ1-4; no firm D call. Trimming left V 4 bases short and J 7 bases short, with 7 bases between. CDR1 is SQVTM and CDR2 is ANQGSEA in the germline V gene. CDR3 size: 11 residues. The CDR3 region is CSVGRAEKLFF. CDR3 DNA sequence: TGCAGCGTTGGTCGGGCTGAAAAACTGTTTTTT.

This CDR3 is CASSLDSRETQYF. In nucleotides, the CDR3 is TGTGCCAGCAGCTTAGATAGTAGGGAGACCCAGTACTTC. The J gene is TRBJ2-5, the V gene TRBV7-9; no clear D. Germline CDR1 and CDR2: SEHNR and FQNEAQ (reference sequence). The ends were cut back, 1 base at V and 5 bases at J, with 8 bases in the middle. The CDR3 runs 13 residues.

The V call is TRBV19, the J call TRBJ1-1; a weak D match, TRBD1 (6 bases). CDR3 length: 14 residues. V shed 5 bases and J shed 8 bases, with 18 bases lying between them. The V gene's germline CDR1 is LNHDA and CDR2 SQIVND (reference sequence). The CDR3, as DNA: TGTGCCAGTAGTCCTGCAGGGGCTCCTTGGGAAGCTTTCTTT. Protein sequence: CASSPAGAPWEAFF.

This chain joins TRBV20-1 and TRBJ1-5; a weak D match, TRBD1 (5 bases). The length of the CDR3 is 12 residues. Trimming stripped 3 bases from V and 8 bases from J, with 11 bases between. The germline V gene has CDR1 DFQATT and CDR2 SNEGSKA (reference sequence). The CDR3 bases are TGCAGTGCTAGCAGGGAAGGAAAGCCCCAGCATTTT. It yields the protein CSASREGKPQHF.